Listed below are T cell receptor beta chains from one sample, sequenced in a study of CD8 T cells in ankylosing spondylitis. TCRdb ran MiXCR on the 5' RACE reads and lists one entry per CDR3 protein. The sample has 200,000 to 250,000 distinct CDR3 sequences; around 11% are singletons. Sample: blood, either unsorted or a sorted T cell fraction (not recorded which). Source of these receptors: a male donor with ankylosing spondylitis or in good health (not recorded which). Both conserved end residues are part of each CDR3. A D gene is named only where the DNA matches it firmly. Only part of the rows carry a size: once, few, many, or a class if the clone is expanded.

abundance,j_gene,v_gene,d_gene,CDR3nt,CDR3aa
few,TRBJ1-1,TRBV5-1,TRBD1,TGCGCCAGCAGCGGGGGGGACAGCATGAACACTGAAGCTTTCTTT,CASSGGDSMNTEAFF
many,TRBJ1-1,TRBV12-3/TRBV12-4,NA,TGTGCCAGCGGCCTTGGAATGGACACTGAAGCTTTCTTT,CASGLGMDTEAFF
few,TRBJ1-2,TRBV5-1,NA,TGCGCCAGCAGCTTGGAGGAGGGGAATGGCTACACCTTC,CASSLEEGNGYTF
NA,TRBJ2-3,TRBV9,NA,TGTGCCAGCAGCGCGACCCTCACAGATACGCAGTATTTT,CASSATLTDTQYF
many,TRBJ2-2,TRBV12-3/TRBV12-4,NA,TGTGCCAGCAGTCCCGACCAATTCACCGGGGAGCTGTTTTTT,CASSPDQFTGELFF
few,TRBJ2-7,TRBV18,TRBD1,TGTGCCAGCTCAGGCAGGACAGGGACCTACGAGCAGTACTTC,CASSGRTGTYEQYF
many,TRBJ2-2,TRBV5-1,NA,TGTGCCAGCAGTTTATTGAACACCGGGGAGCTGTTTTTT,CASSLLNTGELFF
many,TRBJ2-7,TRBV20-1,NA,TGCAGTGCTAGAACTGGATTCGAGCAGTACTTC,CSARTGFEQYF
few,TRBJ2-2,TRBV20-1,NA,TGCAGTGCTAGAGATTGGGGGCGGACTACACCGAGAACAGACACCGGGGAGCTGTTTTTT,CSARDWGRTTPRTDTGELFF
NA,TRBJ2-1,TRBV11-2,TRBD2,TGTGCCAGCAGCTTATATTGGACTAGCGGACCCTCGAGCTCCTACAATGAGCAGTTCTTC,CASSLYWTSGPSSSYNEQFF
many,TRBJ2-3,TRBV20-1,NA,TGCAGTGCTAGAGATTCGGGTAGCGCTAGCACAGATACGCAGTATTTT,CSARDSGSASTDTQYF
many,TRBJ2-3,TRBV10-3,TRBD2,TGTGCCACGCGGGGAGGAAACGGGAGGGCCGTTTTCACAGATACGCAGTATTTT,CATRGGNGRAVFTDTQYF
NA,TRBJ2-2,TRBV11-2,TRBD1,TGTGCCAGCAGCTTAGAGCCGGGACAGGTCTACACCGGGGAGCTGTTTTTT,CASSLEPGQVYTGELFF
NA,TRBJ2-7,TRBV5-5,TRBD1,TGTGCCAGCAGCTTGGCGAGACAGGGTCGGTACGAGCAGTACTTC,CASSLARQGRYEQYF
NA,TRBJ2-3,TRBV10-3,NA,TGTGCCATCAGTGAGTCGGTGACAGGCACAGATACGCAGTATTTT,CAISESVTGTDTQYF
many,TRBJ2-3,TRBV20-1,TRBD2,TGCAGTGCTAGAGATGACGGGGCGGGGGGGCGACCCACGCAGTATTTT,CSARDDGAGGRPTQYF
few,TRBJ1-4,TRBV5-1,NA,TGCGCCAGCAGCTTGACAGGGTTAACTAATGAAAAACTGTTTTTT,CASSLTGLTNEKLFF
NA,TRBJ2-1,TRBV29-1,TRBD2,TGCAGCGTTGAGTATTGGGTGGGAGGGCACGATGAGCAGTTCTTC,CSVEYWVGGHDEQFF
NA,TRBJ2-2,TRBV3-1,NA,TGTGCCAGCAGCCAGCAGCAGGGGACCGGGGAGCTGTTTTTT,CASSQQQGTGELFF
many,TRBJ1-6,TRBV5-1,NA,TGCGCCAGCAGCTTGGCAGGCCCCCTTCTTCAGTCACCCCTCCACTTT,CASSLAGPLLQSPLHF
few,TRBJ1-1,TRBV13,NA,TGTGCCAGCAGCGTCTACAGGGATCTTAGGTCTGAAGCTTTCTTT,CASSVYRDLRSEAFF
NA,TRBJ2-1,TRBV5-1,TRBD2,TGCGCCAGCAGCCCGAGGACTAGCGACAGTGAGCAGTTCTTC,CASSPRTSDSEQFF
NA,TRBJ1-2,TRBV7-2,NA,TGTGCCAGCAGCTTAGTCGTGACGGACAACTATGGCTACACCTTC,CASSLVVTDNYGYTF
many,TRBJ2-6,TRBV12-3/TRBV12-4,NA,TGTGCCAGCAGTCCAGGGTTAAGCTCTGGGGCCAACGTCCTGACTTTC,CASSPGLSSGANVLTF
many,TRBJ2-2,TRBV11-2,NA,TGTGCCAGCAGCTTAGTAGCCGGGAGCTCGGGCGGGGAGCTGTTTTTT,CASSLVAGSSGGELFF
NA,TRBJ2-3,TRBV20-1,TRBD2,TGTTTACCGGGACTAGCGGGGAGCACAGATACGCAGTATTTT,CLPGLAGSTDTQYF
many,TRBJ2-3,TRBV20-1,NA,TGCAGTGCTTCATCAGGGGATACGCAGTATTTT,CSASSGDTQYF
many,TRBJ2-1,TRBV24-1,NA,TGTGCCACCAGTGAGGGCGATGAGCAGTTCTTC,CATSEGDEQFF
many,TRBJ1-5,TRBV7-8,NA,TGTGCCAGCAGCTTATGGGACCCCACCCAGCCCCAGCATTTT,CASSLWDPTQPQHF
NA,TRBJ2-7,TRBV15,TRBD2,TGTGCCACCAGCAGGTCTGGGCGGGAGGGTTACGAGCAGTACTTC,CATSRSGREGYEQYF
many,TRBJ1-2,TRBV20-1,NA,TGCAGTGCTAGATGGGGGGACTATGGCTACACCTTC,CSARWGDYGYTF